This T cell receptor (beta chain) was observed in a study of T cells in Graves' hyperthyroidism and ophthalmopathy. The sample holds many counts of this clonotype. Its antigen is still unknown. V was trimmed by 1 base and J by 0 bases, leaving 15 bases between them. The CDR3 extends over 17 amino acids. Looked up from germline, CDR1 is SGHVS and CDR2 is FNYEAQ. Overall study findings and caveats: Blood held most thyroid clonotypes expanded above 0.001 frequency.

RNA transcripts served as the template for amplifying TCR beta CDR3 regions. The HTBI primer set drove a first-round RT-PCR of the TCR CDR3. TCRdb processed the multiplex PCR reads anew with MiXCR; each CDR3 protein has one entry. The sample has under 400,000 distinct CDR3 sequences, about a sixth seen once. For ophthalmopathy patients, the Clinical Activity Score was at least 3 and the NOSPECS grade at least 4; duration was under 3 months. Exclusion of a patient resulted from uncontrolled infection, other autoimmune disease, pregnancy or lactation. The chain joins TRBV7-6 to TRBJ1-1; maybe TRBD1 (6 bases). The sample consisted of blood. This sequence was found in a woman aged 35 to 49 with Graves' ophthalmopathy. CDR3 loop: CASSLDSSTGMNTEAFF. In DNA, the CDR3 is TGTGCCAGCAGCTTAGACAGCTCGACAGGAATGAACACTGAAGCTTTCTTT.